The 2 T cell receptor beta chains below come from one sample, sequenced in a study of cytomegalovirus exposure and HLA in healthy donors. Use of 60 Vbeta and 13 Jbeta primers characterized the PCR. Data came from immunoSEQ multiplex PCR; TCRdb stores just in-frame clones and leaves some out. The data show approximately 160,000 clones, 75% to 90% seen once. Input material: PBMCs. The receptors derive from a young man in good health and CMV-seropositive.

The chain has TRBV9 and TRBJ2-5; 9 bases are shared with TRBD2. Near its end, the DNA agrees better with TRBJ2-7, so the J call may be wrong. The CDR3 covers 15 residues. Germline V gives CDR1 SGDLS, CDR2 YYNGEE. The CDR3 coding sequence is TGTGCCAGCAGCGTAGGACTAGCGGAGTACTACGAGCAGTACTTC. Translated: CASSVGLAEYYEQYF.

V and J are TRBV5-6 and TRBJ2-2; tentatively, D is TRBD2 (5 bases). The V and J ends lost 2 bases and 0 bases respectively, with 11 bases between them. CDR3 size: 16 residues. Germline CDR1 and CDR2: SGHDT and YYEEEE. The CDR3 nucleotides read TGTGCCAGCAGCTTCCGGACGGGATCGAACACCGGGGAGCTGTTTTTT. This codes for CASSFRTGSNTGELFF.